The 5 T cell receptor beta chains listed next were all sequenced from one sample in a study of cytomegalovirus exposure and HLA in healthy donors. The study ran its PCR with 60 Vbeta and 13 Jbeta primers. TCRdb's table, derived via immunoSEQ multiplex PCR, lists solely in-frame clones and lacks some. The sample includes fewer than 150,000 clones, over 75% seen only once; the top ten take over 0.95%. The sample was PBMCs. The receptors were gathered from a female donor in good health and CMV-seronegative.

This sequence joins TRBV7-2 and TRBJ1-5; D is undetermined. This CDR3 is built from 15 residues. CDR1 and CDR2 from the germline V gene are SGHTA and FQGNSA. The V end lost 5 bases, the J end lost 1 base, and 12 bases lay between the germline ends. In nucleotides, the CDR3 is TGTGCCAGCAGCCCACAAACACACAGCAATCAGCCCCAGCATTTT. It encodes CASSPQTHSNQPQHF.

The CDR3 DNA sequence: TGTGCCAGCAGCTTAGGTTCCAGGGCGAATGGCTACACCTTC. Translating it yields CASSLGSRANGYTF. The chain recombines TRBV7-6 with TRBJ1-2; the D gene is possibly TRBD1 (5 bases). Germline CDR1 reads SGHVS; CDR2 reads FNYEAQ. V lost 1 base and J 6 bases, leaving 12 bases between the germline ends. The CDR3 has 14 amino acids.

The J gene is TRBJ2-7, the V gene TRBV2, with TRBD1 as a possible D gene (5 bases). CDR1 and CDR2 from the germline V gene are SNHLY and FYNNEI. V gave up 8 bases and J gave up 7 bases, with 15 bases separating them. The CDR3 runs to 12 residues. The CDR3 coding sequence is TGTGCCAGCCTGGCCCCCAAGGGGGAGCAGTACTTC. It yields the protein CASLAPKGEQYF.

The rearrangement links TRBV6-1 to TRBJ1-2; no definite D call. The CDR3 runs 17 residues. Per germline, CDR1 MNHNS and CDR2 SASEGT. V lost 0 bases and J lost 4, with 18 bases in between. CDR3 DNA: TGTGCCAGCAGTGAAGCGCTTCGGGAAGGGAAGGTCTATGGCTACACCTTC. It encodes CASSEALREGKVYGYTF.

The sample holds a few counts of this clone. The rearrangement links TRBV7-9 to TRBJ1-1; D unclear. The germline V and J ends were trimmed by 5 bases and 0 bases, with 16 bases remaining between them. The V gene's germline CDR1 is SEHNR and CDR2 FQNEAQ (reference sequence). The CDR3 runs 16 residues. The CDR3 region is CASSPPREGMNTEAFF. For the CDR3, the DNA is TGTGCCAGCAGCCCCCCGCGGGAGGGAATGAACACTGAAGCTTTCTTT.